The 29 T cell receptor beta chains listed next were all sequenced from one sample in a study of blood T cell repertoires in COVID-19. Libraries were prepared by immunoSEQ multiplex PCR; TCRdb keeps only in-frame clonotypes and omits some of them. The repertoire holds 120,000 or so clones, around 90% seen once, with 4.6% in the top ten. The material sequenced was peripheral blood. The source of these receptors is a man in his 60s with COVID-19, enrolled during active disease.

This chain joins TRBV27 and TRBJ1-4; 10 bases are shared with TRBD1. The CDR3 extends over 14 amino acids. Germline CDR1 and CDR2: MNHEY and SMNVEV (reference sequence). With V trimmed by 6 bases and J by 8 bases, 6 bases remained unmatched. CDR3 DNA sequence: TGTGCCAGCAGGCTACCGGGACAGGGGGAAAAACTGTTTTTT. Translation gives CASRLPGQGEKLFF.

This clone was detected once. V usage is TRBV10-3 and J usage is TRBJ1-2; 9 bases agree with TRBD1. The CDR3 has 15 residues. V lost 4 bases to trimming and J lost 3 bases; unmatched junction nucleotides: 6. Germline V gene sequence: CDR1 ENHRY, CDR2 SYGVKD. The CDR3 DNA sequence: TGTGCCATCAGTGGTCCGGGACAGGGCGACTATGGCTACACCTTC. Its translation: CAISGPGQGDYGYTF.

V and J are TRBV29-1 and TRBJ2-1; 11 positions agree with TRBD2. V shed 0 bases, J shed 8 bases, and the junction held 6 bases outside the gene matches. This CDR3 is built from 15 residues. Germline lookup yields CDR1 SQVTM and CDR2 ANQGSEA. This CDR3 is CSVEDPSGRLDEQFF. The CDR3 nucleotides are TGCAGCGTTGAAGATCCTAGCGGGAGGTTGGATGAGCAGTTCTTC.

Regarding this clone: The sample carries other DNA sequences with the same CDR3. V usage is TRBV6-5 and J usage is TRBJ2-7, with 8 bases identical to TRBD1. V was pared by 5 bases and J by 2 bases, with 2 bases of the junction left unmatched. This CDR3 has 13 residues. In germline, CDR1 is MNHEY, CDR2 SVGAGI. This CDR3 reads CASSRTGPYEQYF. The CDR3 region has the DNA TGTGCCAGCAGTAGGACAGGGCCCTACGAGCAGTACTTC.

The rearrangement uses TRBV6-2 or TRBV6-3 and TRBJ2-3, with 12 bases aligning to TRBD2. This CDR3 comprises 20 residues. The ends lost 0 bases at V and 4 bases at J; junction bases unmatched: 14. Per the germline V gene, CDR1 is MNHEY and CDR2 is SVGEGT. The CDR3 region is CASSYSIPPRTSGRPDTQYF. CDR3 sequence (DNA): TGTGCCAGCAGTTACTCCATCCCCCCCCGAACTAGCGGGAGGCCAGATACGCAGTATTTT.

The rearrangement joins TRBV7-2 to TRBJ1-1, with a possible D match to TRBD1 (6 bases). The germline CDR1 and CDR2 sequences are SGHTA and FQGNSA. The CDR3 runs to 15 residues. Trimming took 2 bases from V and 1 from J, leaving 11 bases between them. The CDR3 sequence is CASSLMAGANTEAFF. As DNA, the CDR3 is TGTGCCAGCAGCTTAATGGCAGGGGCGAACACTGAAGCTTTCTTT. Full variable domain (remainder filled in from reference TRBV7-2 and TRBJ1-1): GAGVSQSPSNKVTEKGKDVELRCDPISGHTALYWYRQSLGQGLEFLIYFQGNSAPDKSGLPSDRFSAERTGGSVSTLTIQRTQQEDSAVYLCASSLMAGANTEAFFGQGTRLTVV.

V gene TRBV6-5 combines with J gene TRBJ2-5; TRBD1 matches at 8 bases. The CDR3 sequence is 14 residues long. V lost 4 bases and J lost 5; bases outside the gene matches: 6. The germline gives CDR1 MNHEY, CDR2 SVGAGI. CDR3 residues: CASSSQGAHETQYF. The CDR3 DNA is TGTGCCAGCAGTTCCCAGGGGGCCCACGAGACCCAGTACTTC.

The chain recombines TRBV6-1 with TRBJ1-2, with a weak D call TRBD1 (6 bases). The CDR3 is 14 residues long. Per the germline V gene, CDR1 is MNHNS and CDR2 is SASEGT. Trimming took 2 bases from V and 4 from J, leaving 11 bases between them. As DNA, the CDR3 is TGTGCCAGCAGTGAACGGGGGGCATCCTATGGCTACACCTTC. Translating it yields CASSERGASYGYTF.

This CDR3 reads CASMAPTGSNQPQHF. CDR3 in DNA: TGTGCCAGTATGGCACCCACAGGGAGCAATCAGCCCCAGCATTTT. The chain has TRBV19 and TRBJ1-5, with D perhaps matching TRBD1 (6 bases). Trimming removed 7 bases from V and 1 base from J, with 14 bases in between. Germline CDR1 and CDR2: LNHDA and SQIVND (reference sequence). This CDR3 has 15 amino acids.

The chain has TRBV29-1 and TRBJ2-2, with 8 bases fitting TRBD2. The CDR3 has 17 residues. The V segment lost 7 bases and the J segment 7 bases; nucleotides outside the gene matches: 20. Germline V gene lookup returns CDR1 SQVTM and CDR2 ANQGSEA. The CDR3 protein is CSASGGGRPSVSGELFF. The CDR3 DNA reads as TGCAGCGCCTCCGGCGGGGGGCGACCTTCAGTTAGCGGGGAGCTGTTTTTT.

This clone occurred once. The V and J genes are TRBV7-6 and TRBJ2-7; 11 bases match TRBD1. Germline V lookup: CDR1 SGHVS, CDR2 FNYEAQ. CDR3 size: 15 residues. V was pared by 1 base and J by 1 base, with 0 bases of the junction left unmatched. For the CDR3, the DNA is TGTGCCAGCAGCTTAGGGGACAGGGGGTCCTACGAGCAGTACTTC. It encodes CASSLGDRGSYEQYF.

V gene TRBV5-1 combines with J gene TRBJ1-1, with a possible D match to TRBD1 (6 bases). V gave up 2 bases and J gave up 1 base, with 9 bases separating them. This CDR3 comprises 14 residues. Germline V lookup: CDR1 SGHRS, CDR2 YFSETQ. This CDR3 is CASSLGQPNTEAFF. The DNA for the CDR3 is TGCGCCAGCAGCTTAGGACAGCCGAACACTGAAGCTTTCTTT.

The V and J genes are TRBV29-1 and TRBJ2-1; maybe TRBD1 (6 bases). Trimming stripped 3 bases from V and 4 bases from J, with 13 bases between. The V gene's germline CDR1 is SQVTM and CDR2 ANQGSEA. The CDR3 contains 14 residues. CDR3 residues: CSVDRPGDYNEQFF. As DNA, the CDR3 is TGCAGCGTTGATAGGCCAGGGGATTACAATGAGCAGTTCTTC.

The J gene is TRBJ2-2, the V gene TRBV6-6; D gene ambiguous. Germline V gives CDR1 MNHNY, CDR2 SVGAGI (reference sequence). Between the trimmed V and J ends, which lost 4 bases and 4 bases, there was a span of 13 bases. The CDR3 is 15 residues long. The CDR3 reads CASSSSFLPTGELFF. Written as DNA, the CDR3 is TGTGCCAGCAGTTCTAGTTTTCTCCCCACCGGGGAGCTGTTTTTT.

This clone was seen just once. The rearrangement links TRBV3-1 (or the pseudogene TRBV3-2) to TRBJ2-5; D is unresolved. The V gene's germline CDR1 is LGHDT and CDR2 YNNKEL (reference sequence). The CDR3 loop spans 12 amino acids. V was trimmed by 5 bases and J by 2 bases, leaving 6 bases between them. Written as DNA, the CDR3 is TGTGCCAGCAGCTCCGGGCAAGAGACCCAGTACTTC. Its protein product is CASSSGQETQYF.

The chain uses TRBV30 and TRBJ1-2, with D maybe TRBD1 (6 bases). Per germline, CDR1 GTSNPN and CDR2 SVGIG (reference sequence). The CDR3 consists of 13 residues. V was cut by 1 base and J by 4 bases, with 10 bases left in between. CDR3 sequence: CAWSEVRGYGYTF. CDR3 nucleotides: TGTGCCTGGAGTGAAGTCAGGGGCTATGGCTACACCTTC.

The V gene is TRBV9, the J gene TRBJ2-3; D perhaps matches TRBD1 (5 bases). Germline values: CDR1 SGDLS, CDR2 YYNGEE. The CDR3 sequence is 16 residues long. V was shortened by 2 bases and J by 2 bases, with 15 bases between the two germline ends. CDR3 region: CASSVEPQASTDTQYF. The CDR3 coding sequence is TGTGCCAGCAGCGTTGAACCACAGGCTTCCACAGATACGCAGTATTTT.

This clone was seen only once. This chain joins TRBV10-3 and TRBJ1-1; TRBD1 might be the D (6 bases). Between the trimmed V and J ends, which lost 0 bases and 5 bases, there was a span of 10 bases. CDR1 is ENHRY and CDR2 is SYGVKD in the germline V gene. The CDR3 is 14 residues long. In nucleotides, the CDR3 is TGTGCCATCAGTGAGTCAGCAGGGGTGACTGAAGCTTTCTTT. Amino acid sequence: CAISESAGVTEAFF.

This chain joins TRBV15 and TRBJ2-7, with 9 bases matching TRBD1. The CDR3 has 15 residues. Germline assignment: CDR1 LNHNV and CDR2 YYDKDF (reference sequence). V shed 2 bases, J shed 6 bases, and the junction held 8 bases outside the gene matches. CDR3 DNA: TGTGCCACCAGCAGAATTTGGGACAGGGTGACCGAGCAGTACTTC. This encodes CATSRIWDRVTEQYF.

This chain uses TRBV30 with TRBJ2-2; weak D call: TRBD1 (6 bases). With 8 bases removed from V and 4 bases from J, the gap between germline ends came to 14 bases. In germline, CDR1 is GTSNPN, CDR2 SVGIG (reference sequence). The CDR3 runs 13 residues. The CDR3: CARTGRITGELFF. CDR3 DNA sequence: TGTGCCAGAACAGGGCGAATCACCGGGGAGCTGTTTTTT.

The J gene is TRBJ2-3, the V gene TRBV18; perhaps TRBD2 as D (6 bases). CDR1 and CDR2 from the germline V gene are KGHSH and LQKENI. Trimming pared 2 bases from V and 4 bases from J, leaving 10 bases between. The CDR3 loop spans 14 amino acids. The DNA of the CDR3 is TGTGCCAGCTCACCAAGTAGCGGCGCAGATACGCAGTATTTT. Its protein is CASSPSSGADTQYF. The whole variable domain, filled in from reference TRBV18 and TRBJ2-3, reads NAGVMQNPRHLVRRRGQEARLRCSPMKGHSHVYWYRQLPEEGLKFMVYLQKENIIDESGMPKERFSAEFPKEGPSILRIQQVVRGDSAAYFCASSPSSGADTQYFGPGTRLTVL.

The genes are TRBV28 and TRBJ2-5; 10 bases map to TRBD2. CDR3 size: 18 residues. Trimming removed 3 bases from V and 5 bases from J; junction bases left unmatched: 15. CDR1 and CDR2 (germline): MDHEN, SYDVKM. CDR3 in amino acids: CASSLRSELAGSFETQYF. The CDR3 nucleotides read TGTGCCAGCAGTTTGCGGAGCGAACTAGCGGGATCGTTTGAGACCCAGTACTTC.

This clone was counted a single time. The gene calls are TRBV5-1 and TRBJ2-2; no reliable D call. The germline V gene encodes CDR1 SGHRS and CDR2 YFSETQ. CDR3 length: 15 residues. V lost 1 base to trimming and J lost 4 bases, with 11 bases between them. The CDR3 coding sequence is TGCGCCAGCAGCTTGTCAGGCAGCAGCACCGGGGAGCTGTTTTTT. This codes for CASSLSGSSTGELFF.

In DNA, the CDR3 is TGTGCCAGCAGCTCTTCCTCCACACAGTACCAAGAGACCCAGTACTTC. This sequence encodes CASSSSSTQYQETQYF. This rearrangement joins TRBV3-1 (or the pseudogene TRBV3-2) to TRBJ2-5; D is uncertain. Deletions cut 5 bases from V and 0 bases from J, with 16 bases between. Germline loops: CDR1 LGHDT, CDR2 YNNKEL (reference sequence). This CDR3 has 16 amino acids.

The genes are TRBV24-1 and TRBJ2-7; 10 bases fit TRBD2. The V and J ends lost 4 bases and 3 bases, in that order; junction bases with no gene match: 2. Per germline, CDR1 KGHDR and CDR2 SFDVKD. The CDR3 sequence is 14 residues long. CDR3 DNA: TGTGCCACCAGTGACGCTAGCGGGAGCTACGAGCAGTACTTC. Its protein product is CATSDASGSYEQYF.

The V call is TRBV6-1, the J call TRBJ1-5; D may be TRBD1 (5 bases). The V gene's germline CDR1 is MNHNS and CDR2 SASEGT. Deletions cut 1 base from V and 6 bases from J, with 16 bases between. The CDR3 is 16 residues long. CDR3 residues: CASSEVVGAGSQPQHF. The CDR3 DNA sequence: TGTGCCAGCAGTGAAGTCGTAGGGGCTGGCAGTCAGCCCCAGCATTTT.

J is TRBJ2-7 and V is TRBV5-1, with 9 bases that match TRBD1. The length of the CDR3 is 13 residues. Germline-derived CDR1 and CDR2 are SGHRS and YFSETQ. J gave up 3 bases and V 6 bases, and 4 bases lay outside the gene matches. DNA of the CDR3: TGCGCCAGCACATGGGACAGGGACTACGAGCAGTACTTC. Translated, it gives CASTWDRDYEQYF.

The chain links TRBV28 to TRBJ1-5; TRBD1 aligns across 7 bases. V was pared by 7 bases and J by 0 bases, with 6 bases of the junction left unmatched. Germline CDR1 and CDR2: MDHEN and SYDVKM. This CDR3 comprises 15 residues. The CDR3 bases are TGTGCCAGCACTCCACAGGGGAATAGCAATCAGCCCCAGCATTTT. This gives the protein CASTPQGNSNQPQHF.

This chain uses TRBV28 with TRBJ1-2; perhaps TRBD1 as D (6 bases). Germline loops: CDR1 MDHEN, CDR2 SYDVKM. The length of the CDR3 is 14 residues. V was clipped by 10 bases and J by 6 bases, with 21 bases between them. The CDR3 sequence is CATPGGQGGNGYTF. The CDR3 DNA reads as TGTGCCACCCCGGGGGGGCAGGGAGGGAATGGCTACACCTTC.